A selection of T cell receptor beta chains follows, all from one sample in a study of blood T cell repertoires in COVID-19. Some clones are missing from TCRdb's copy, which holds only in-frame ones; the method was immunoSEQ multiplex PCR. The sample records 44,000 or so clones, 65% to 85% being singletons. The sequenced sample consisted of peripheral blood. These receptors were taken from a man aged 45 to 65 with active COVID-19. Each CDR3 is given with its conserved first and last residue. The D gene is left open where the match is weak.

D: NA; V: TRBV19; J: TRBJ2-4; CDR3: CASRRTESLAKNIQYF; DNA: TGTGCCAGTAGACGGACAGAATCCTTAGCCAAAAACATTCAGTACTTC
D: NA; V: TRBV27; J: TRBJ1-6; CDR3: CASSLSEVGTRKGTHNSPLHF; DNA: TGTGCCAGCAGTTTATCGGAAGTGGGGACAAGAAAGGGGACGCATAATTCACCCCTCCACTTT
D: TRBD2; V: TRBV2; J: TRBJ2-6; CDR3: CASSPPGGRGANVLTF; DNA: TGTGCCAGCAGTCCTCCCGGGGGGAGGGGGGCCAACGTCCTGACTTTC
D: TRBD1; V: TRBV28; J: TRBJ2-7; CDR3: CASGGSTGTDYEQYF; DNA: TGTGCCAGCGGGGGATCGACCGGGACAGACTACGAGCAGTACTTC
D: TRBD1; V: TRBV27; J: TRBJ2-1; CDR3: CASSFRTGTYNEQFF; DNA: TGTGCCAGCAGTTTCAGGACAGGGACCTACAATGAGCAGTTCTTC
D: TRBD1; V: TRBV18; J: TRBJ1-5; CDR3: CASSTQGQPQHF; DNA: TGTGCCAGCTCCACACAGGGGCAGCCCCAGCATTTT
D: TRBD1; V: TRBV12-3/TRBV12-4; J: TRBJ1-5; CDR3: CASRNNRGQPQHF; DNA: TGTGCCAGCAGGAACAACAGGGGTCAGCCCCAGCATTTT
D: TRBD2; V: TRBV4-3; J: TRBJ2-7; CDR3: CASSLLAGANYEQYF; DNA: TGCGCCAGCAGCCTACTAGCGGGGGCCAACTACGAGCAGTACTTC
D: TRBD1; V: TRBV28; J: TRBJ2-1; CDR3: CASSHYRGRNEQFF; DNA: TGTGCCAGCAGTCACTACAGGGGTAGGAATGAGCAGTTCTTC
D: NA; V: TRBV10-1; J: TRBJ2-7; CDR3: CASSPGGNYEQYF; DNA: TGCGCCAGCAGCCCAGGGGGGAACTACGAGCAGTACTTC
D: NA; V: TRBV6-2/TRBV6-3; J: TRBJ1-2; CDR3: CASSSRDSYGYTF; DNA: TGTGCCAGCAGTTCCCGGGACTCTTATGGCTACACCTTC
D: NA; V: TRBV6-5; J: TRBJ1-2; CDR3: CASSPGQGFNYGYTF; DNA: TGTGCCAGCAGTCCTGGTCAGGGCTTCAACTATGGCTACACCTTC